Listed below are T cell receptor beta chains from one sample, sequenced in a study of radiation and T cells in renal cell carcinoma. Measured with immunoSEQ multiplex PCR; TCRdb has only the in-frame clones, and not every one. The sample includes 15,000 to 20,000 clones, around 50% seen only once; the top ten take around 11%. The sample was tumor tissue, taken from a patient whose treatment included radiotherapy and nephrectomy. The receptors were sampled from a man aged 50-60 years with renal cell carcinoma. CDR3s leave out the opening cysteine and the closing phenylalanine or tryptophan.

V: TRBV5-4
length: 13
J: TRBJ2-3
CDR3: ASSSTGGRTDTQY

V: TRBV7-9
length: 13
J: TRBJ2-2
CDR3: ASSLQLPNTGELF

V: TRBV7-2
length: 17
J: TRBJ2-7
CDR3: ASSPGPTGLAGPSYEQY

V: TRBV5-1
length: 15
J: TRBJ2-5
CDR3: ASSLDAMGTGQETQY

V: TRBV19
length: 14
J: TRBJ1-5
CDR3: ASSIQAGLLNQPQH

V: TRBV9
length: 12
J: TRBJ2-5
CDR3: ASSVGLREETQY

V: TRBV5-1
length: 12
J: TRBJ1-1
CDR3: ASSSQGSSTEAF

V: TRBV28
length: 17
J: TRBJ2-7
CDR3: ASSAGGGPGSGIPYEQY

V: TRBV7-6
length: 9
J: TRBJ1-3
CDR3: ASSLKNTIY

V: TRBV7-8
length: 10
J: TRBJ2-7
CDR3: ASSLDQYEQY

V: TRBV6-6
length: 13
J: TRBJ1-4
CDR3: ASSYPGQKNEKLF

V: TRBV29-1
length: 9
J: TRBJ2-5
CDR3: SVAPQETQY

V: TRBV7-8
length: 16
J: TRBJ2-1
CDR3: ASSRSPGTEISYNEQF

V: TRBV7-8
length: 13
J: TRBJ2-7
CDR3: ASSLHRGPSYEQY

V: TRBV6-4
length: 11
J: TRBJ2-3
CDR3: ASSRREADTQY

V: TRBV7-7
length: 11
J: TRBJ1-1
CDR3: ASSTIQGTEAF

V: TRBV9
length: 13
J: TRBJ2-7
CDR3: ASSVDRTGAYEQY

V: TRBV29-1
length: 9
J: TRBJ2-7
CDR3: SVISGYEQY

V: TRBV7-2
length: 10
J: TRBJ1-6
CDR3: ASSLMGSPLH

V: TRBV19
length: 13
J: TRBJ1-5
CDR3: ASSRGGERGQPQH